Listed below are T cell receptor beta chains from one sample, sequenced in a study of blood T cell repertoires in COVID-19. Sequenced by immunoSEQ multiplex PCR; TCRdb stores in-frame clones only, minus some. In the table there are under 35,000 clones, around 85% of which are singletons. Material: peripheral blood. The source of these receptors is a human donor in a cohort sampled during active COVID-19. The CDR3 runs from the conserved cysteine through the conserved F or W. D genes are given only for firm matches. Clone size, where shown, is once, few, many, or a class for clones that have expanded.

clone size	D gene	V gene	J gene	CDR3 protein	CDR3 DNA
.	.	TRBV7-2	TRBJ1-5	CASSMQVNQPQHF	TGTGCCAGCAGCATGCAGGTTAATCAGCCCCAGCATTTT
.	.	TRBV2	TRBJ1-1	CASGHRVEAFF	TGTGCCAGCGGTCACAGGGTTGAAGCTTTCTTT
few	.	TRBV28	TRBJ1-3	CASRFTGSGNTIYF	TGTGCCAGCAGGTTTACCGGCTCTGGAAACACCATATATTTT
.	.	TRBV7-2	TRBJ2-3	CASSLGLRSTDTQYF	TGTGCCAGCAGCTTAGGTTTGCGGAGCACAGATACGCAGTATTTT
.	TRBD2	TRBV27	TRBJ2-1	CASSLWASGYNEQFF	TGTGCCAGCAGTTTATGGGCTAGCGGATACAATGAGCAGTTCTTC
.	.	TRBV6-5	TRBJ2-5	CASSTFDRKETQYF	TGTGCCAGCAGTACCTTCGACAGAAAAGAGACCCAGTACTTC
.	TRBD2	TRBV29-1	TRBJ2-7	CSVNLAGEQYF	TGCAGCGTGAACCTAGCGGGGGAGCAGTACTTC
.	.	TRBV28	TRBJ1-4	CASRVQGGGEKLFF	TGTGCCAGCAGGGTACAGGGCGGGGGTGAAAAACTGTTTTTT
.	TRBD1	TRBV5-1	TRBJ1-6	CASSLDEGANSPLHF	TGCGCCAGCAGCTTGGACGAGGGGGCCAATTCACCCCTCCACTTT
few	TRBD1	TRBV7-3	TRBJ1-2	CASSQGQGYGYTF	TGTGCCAGCAGCCAGGGACAGGGCTATGGCTACACCTTC
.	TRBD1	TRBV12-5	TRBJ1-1	CASGTTGRTEAFF	TGTGCTAGTGGGACGACAGGGCGGACTGAAGCTTTCTTT
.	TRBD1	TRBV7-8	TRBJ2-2	CASSLSGTGPGELFF	TGTGCCAGCAGCCTCTCCGGGACAGGACCCGGGGAGCTGTTTTTT
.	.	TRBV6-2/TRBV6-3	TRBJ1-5	CASSYSIGGQPQHF	TGTGCCAGCAGTTACTCGATAGGAGGACAGCCCCAGCATTTT
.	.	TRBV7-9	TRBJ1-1	CASSSRVSSAFF	TGTGCCAGCAGCTCCCGAGTATCTTCCGCTTTCTTT
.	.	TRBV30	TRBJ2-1	CAWREDGYNEQFF	TGTGCCTGGAGGGAGGACGGGTACAATGAGCAGTTCTTC
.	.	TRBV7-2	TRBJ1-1	CASSLAQGSDTEAFF	TGTGCCAGCAGCTTAGCCCAGGGTTCGGACACTGAAGCTTTCTTT
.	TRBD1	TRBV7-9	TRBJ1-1	CASSQTGDSTEAFF	TGTGCCAGCAGCCAAACAGGGGATTCCACTGAAGCTTTCTTT
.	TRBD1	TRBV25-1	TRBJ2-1	CASSEYRGTGDNEQFF	TGTGCCAGCAGTGAATATAGAGGGACAGGGGACAATGAGCAGTTCTTC
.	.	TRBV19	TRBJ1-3	CASSMVGLGNTIYF	TGTGCCAGTAGTATGGTCGGTTTGGGAAACACCATATATTTT
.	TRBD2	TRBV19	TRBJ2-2	CASSVLAGGPGETGELFF	TGTGCCAGTAGCGTACTAGCGGGAGGGCCCGGAGAAACCGGGGAGCTGTTTTTT
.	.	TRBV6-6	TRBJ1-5	CASSPGGEGKRNQPQHF	TGTGCCAGCAGTCCCGGGGGGGAGGGGAAGAGGAATCAGCCCCAGCATTTT
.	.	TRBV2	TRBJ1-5	CASTLDSRSGQPQHF	TGTGCCAGCACTTTGGACAGTCGGTCGGGCCAGCCCCAGCATTTT
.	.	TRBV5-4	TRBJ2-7	CASTSSSGFSYEQYF	TGTGCCAGCACCTCTTCATCAGGGTTCTCCTACGAGCAGTACTTC
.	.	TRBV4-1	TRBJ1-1	CASSDFENTEAFF	TGCGCCAGCAGCGACTTTGAAAACACTGAAGCTTTCTTT
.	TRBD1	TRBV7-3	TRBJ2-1	CASSPDRGRVNEQFF	TGTGCCAGCAGCCCCGACAGGGGGCGCGTTAATGAGCAGTTCTTC
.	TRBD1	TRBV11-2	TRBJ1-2	CASSTPGQGYGYTF	TGTGCCAGCAGCACGCCGGGACAGGGGTATGGCTACACCTTC
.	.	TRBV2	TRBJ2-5	CASSELASVQETQYF	TGTGCCAGCAGTGAACTGGCTTCCGTCCAAGAGACCCAGTACTTC
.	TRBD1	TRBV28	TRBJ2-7	CASSTGQGAYEQYF	TGTGCCAGCAGTACCGGACAGGGCGCCTACGAGCAGTACTTC
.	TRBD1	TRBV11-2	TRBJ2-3	CASSLDRTGRTSTDTQYF	TGTGCCAGCAGCTTAGATAGGACAGGGCGGACTAGCACAGATACGCAGTATTTT
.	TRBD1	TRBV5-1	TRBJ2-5	CASRQGETQYF	TGCGCCAGCCGACAGGGGGAGACCCAGTACTTC
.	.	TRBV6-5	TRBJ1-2	CASSYSIRGEGGYTF	TGTGCCAGCAGTTACTCGATCCGGGGAGAGGGTGGCTACACCTTC
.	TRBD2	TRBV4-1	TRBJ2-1	CASSQDAGGPGEQFF	TGCGCCAGCAGCCAAGATGCGGGAGGGCCTGGTGAGCAGTTCTTC
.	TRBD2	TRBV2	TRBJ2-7	CASWDGRASYEQYF	TGTGCCAGCTGGGACGGGAGGGCCTCCTACGAGCAGTACTTC
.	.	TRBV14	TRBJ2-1	CASSFAGYEQFF	TGTGCCAGCAGCTTTGCGGGGTATGAGCAGTTCTTC
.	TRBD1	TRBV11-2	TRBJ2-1	CASSLTGTGSYNEQFF	TGTGCCAGCAGCTTAACCGGGACAGGGTCCTACAATGAGCAGTTCTTC
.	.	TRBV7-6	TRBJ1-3	CASSLAFGGNIGNTIYF	TGTGCCAGCAGCTTAGCCTTCGGGGGAAACATTGGAAACACCATATATTTT
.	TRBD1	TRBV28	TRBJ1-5	CASSSTRDRGNQPQHF	TGTGCCAGCAGTTCTACCCGGGACAGGGGTAATCAGCCCCAGCATTTT
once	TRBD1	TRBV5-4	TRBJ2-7	CASSLGQGAPYEQYF	TGTGCCAGCAGCTTAGGGCAGGGGGCACCCTACGAGCAGTACTTC
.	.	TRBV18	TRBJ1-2	CASSHNQGAGPNYGYTF	TGTGCCAGCTCACACAACCAAGGCGCAGGGCCTAACTATGGCTACACCTTC
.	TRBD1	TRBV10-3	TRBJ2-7	CAISGSVRQGTITLYEQYF	TGTGCCATCAGTGGTTCGGTGAGACAGGGAACTATAACGTTGTACGAGCAGTACTTC
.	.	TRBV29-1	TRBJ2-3	CSVGSLEYTDTQYF	TGCAGCGTTGGGTCTCTTGAGTACACAGATACGCAGTATTTT
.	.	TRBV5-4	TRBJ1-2	CASSAGHNYGYTF	TGTGCCAGCAGCGCCGGACATAACTATGGCTACACCTTC
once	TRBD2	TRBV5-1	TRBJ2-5	CASSLVAGSVKTQYF	TGCGCCAGCAGCTTGGTAGCGGGGTCGGTTAAGACCCAGTACTTC
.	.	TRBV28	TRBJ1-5	CASSWTEAGNQPQHF	TGTGCCAGCAGTTGGACAGAGGCGGGCAATCAGCCCCAGCATTTT
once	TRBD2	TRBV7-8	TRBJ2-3	CASSPQGGRTDTQYF	TGTGCCAGCAGCCCCCAGGGAGGGAGGACAGATACGCAGTATTTT
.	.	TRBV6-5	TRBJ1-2	CASSLTGLLYGYTF	TGTGCCAGCAGTTTGACAGGTCTTCTCTATGGCTACACCTTC
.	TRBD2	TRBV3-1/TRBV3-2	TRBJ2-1	CASRTGTSGRDEQFF	TGTGCCAGCAGGACCGGGACTAGCGGCAGGGATGAGCAGTTCTTC